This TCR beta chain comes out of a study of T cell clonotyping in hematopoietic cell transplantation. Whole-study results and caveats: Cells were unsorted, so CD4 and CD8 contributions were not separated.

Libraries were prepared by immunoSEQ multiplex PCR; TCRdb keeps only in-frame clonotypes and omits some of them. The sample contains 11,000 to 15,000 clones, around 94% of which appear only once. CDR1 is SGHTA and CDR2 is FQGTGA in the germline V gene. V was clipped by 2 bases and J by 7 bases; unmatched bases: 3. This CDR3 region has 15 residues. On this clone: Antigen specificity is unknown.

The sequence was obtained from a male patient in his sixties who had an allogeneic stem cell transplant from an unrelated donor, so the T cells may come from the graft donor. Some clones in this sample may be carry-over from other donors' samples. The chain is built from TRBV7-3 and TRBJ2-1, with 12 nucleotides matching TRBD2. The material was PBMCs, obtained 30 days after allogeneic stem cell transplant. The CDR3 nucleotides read TGTGCCAGCAGCTTACTAGCGGGGGGGTCAAATGAGCAGTTCTTC. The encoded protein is CASSLLAGGSNEQFF.